This T cell receptor beta chain was identified in a study of CD8 T cells in Susac syndrome. Study conclusions and caveats: The study conceded that its TCR sequencing and HLA analysis involved relatively few individuals.

As regards this clonotype: The antigen remains unidentified.

The CDR3 has 17 amino acids. J was trimmed by 6 bases and V by 4 bases; bases with no gene match: 11. Per the germline V gene, CDR1 is SGHRS and CDR2 is YFSETQ. Random hexamers were used to reverse transcribe an amount of roughly 0.45 to 1 ug RNA. TCRdb re-derived calls from the immunoSEQ multiplex PCR reads in MiXCR, one entry per CDR3 protein. The sample holds some 190,000 distinct CDR3 sequences, over 85% seen once. Sequencing of TCR beta, carried out with a high-throughput approach, was applied to CD8+ and CD4+ T cells from the blood. The TEMRA cells underwent FACS enrichment, while the CD8+ and CD4+ T cells underwent negative isolation.

Sequences were obtained from CD4+ T cells from PBMCs. The TCR sequence derives from a human donor in good health. The V call is TRBV5-1, the J call TRBJ2-4; 12 nucleotides align to TRBD1. This chain's CDR3 is CASSPTGTGGARNIQYF. CDR3 nucleotide sequence: TGCGCCAGCAGCCCCACCGGGACAGGGGGCGCGAGAAACATTCAGTACTTC.